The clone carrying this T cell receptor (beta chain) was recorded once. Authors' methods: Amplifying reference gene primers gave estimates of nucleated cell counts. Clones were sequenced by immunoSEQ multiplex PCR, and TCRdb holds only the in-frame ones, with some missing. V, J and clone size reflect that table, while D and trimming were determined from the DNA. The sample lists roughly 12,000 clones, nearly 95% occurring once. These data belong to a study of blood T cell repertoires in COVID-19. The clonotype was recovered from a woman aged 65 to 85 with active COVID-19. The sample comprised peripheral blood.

CDR3 amino acids: CASSSFGSGRNEQFF. Written as DNA, the CDR3 is TGTGCCAGCAGTTCCTTCGGGAGTGGGAGGAATGAGCAGTTCTTC. This chain connects TRBV27 to TRBJ2-1; a possible D gene is TRBD2 (6 bases). The V end was cut by 4 bases, the J end by 7 bases, with 17 bases between. Germline V gene data show CDR1 as MNHEY and CDR2 as SMNVEV (reference sequence). CDR3 length equals 15 residues.